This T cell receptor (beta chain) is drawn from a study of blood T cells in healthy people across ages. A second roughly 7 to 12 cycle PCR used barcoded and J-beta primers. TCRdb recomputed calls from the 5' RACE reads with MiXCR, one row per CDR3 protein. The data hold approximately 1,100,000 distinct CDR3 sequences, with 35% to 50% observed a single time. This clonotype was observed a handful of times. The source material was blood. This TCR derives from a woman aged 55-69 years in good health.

The chain's CDR3 is CSARDLGRGNTEAFF. CDR3 nucleotides: TGCAGTGCTAGAGACCTAGGGAGGGGGAACACTGAAGCTTTCTTT. The gene calls are TRBV20-1 and TRBJ1-1; tentatively, D is TRBD1 (5 bases). CDR3 length equals 15 residues. Trimming removed 0 bases from V and 1 base from J, with 12 bases in between. The germline CDR1 and CDR2 sequences are DFQATT and SNEGSKA (reference sequence).